This T cell receptor (beta chain) stems from a study of monozygotic twins with inflammatory bowel disease. CDR3 length: 15 residues. CDR1 and CDR2 (germline): MDHEN, SYDVKM. TCRdb re-called the 5' RACE reads and catalogs CDR3 proteins one per entry, DNA excluded. In total, the table holds about 380,000 distinct CDR3 sequences. Sequenced material: blood. This TCR came from a human donor with ulcerative colitis or Crohn's disease, or a healthy co-twin of an affected twin (not recorded which). The chain is built from TRBV28 and TRBJ2-1; the D call of TRBD1 rests on TCRdb alone, since no DNA is present to check it. The CDR3 loop is CASSFGPGSYNEQFF.